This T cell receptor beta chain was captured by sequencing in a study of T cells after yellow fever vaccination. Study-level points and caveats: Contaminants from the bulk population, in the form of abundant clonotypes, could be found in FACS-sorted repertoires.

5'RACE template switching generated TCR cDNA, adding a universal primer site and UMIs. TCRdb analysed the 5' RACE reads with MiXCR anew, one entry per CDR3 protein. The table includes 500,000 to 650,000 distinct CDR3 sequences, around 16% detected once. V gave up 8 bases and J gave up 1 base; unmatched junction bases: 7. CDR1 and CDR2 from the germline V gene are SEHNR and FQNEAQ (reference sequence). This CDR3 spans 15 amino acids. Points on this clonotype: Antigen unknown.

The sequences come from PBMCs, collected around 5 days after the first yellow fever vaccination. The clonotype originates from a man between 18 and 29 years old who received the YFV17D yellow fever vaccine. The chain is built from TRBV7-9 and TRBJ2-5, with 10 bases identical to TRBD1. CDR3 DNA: TGTGCCAGCTCCGGAGGGACAGGGGTCCAAGAGACCCAGTACTTC. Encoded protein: CASSGGTGVQETQYF.